Listed below are T cell receptor beta chains from one sample, sequenced in a study of Ad26.COV2.S vaccination and SARS-CoV-2 variants. Profiled with immunoSEQ multiplex PCR; TCRdb holds only in-frame clones, not every one. The sample lists about 350,000 clones, about 89% occurring once. The sequences come from peripheral blood, collected in a trial of Ad26.COV2.S vaccine versus placebo. The origin of the receptors is a person aged 18-65 years who received the Ad26.COV2.S COVID-19 vaccine or a placebo. CDR3s include the opening cysteine and the closing phenylalanine or tryptophan. Each record gives: CDR3 DNA, CDR3 protein, clone size, D gene, V gene, J gene. The D gene is left open where the match is weak. Part of the rows lack a size; the others show once, few, many or a class for expanded clones.

TGTGCCAGCAGCAGCGGACCCTACGAGCAGTACTTC	CASSSGPYEQYF	.	.	TRBV7-9	TRBJ2-7
TGTGCCTGGAGTTGGCTCTATGGCTACACCTTC	CAWSWLYGYTF	.	.	TRBV30	TRBJ1-2
TGTGCCAGTAGTATTACAGGGGGAAGGGATACGCAGTATTTT	CASSITGGRDTQYF	.	TRBD1	TRBV19	TRBJ2-3
TGCGCCAGCAGTGACACGGGACTGCCTTATGGCTACACCTTC	CASSDTGLPYGYTF	.	.	TRBV10-1	TRBJ1-2
TGTGCCTGGAGCCCTACCGGTAATGAGCAGTTCTTC	CAWSPTGNEQFF	.	.	TRBV30	TRBJ2-1
TGCGCCAGCAGCCCCGGGTGGGGCGGGTTCTATGGCTACACCTTC	CASSPGWGGFYGYTF	many	.	TRBV4-3	TRBJ1-2
TGTGCCAGCAGCCAAGACCTGGGGACAGGGGCAGACGAGCAGTACTTC	CASSQDLGTGADEQYF	.	TRBD1	TRBV3-1/TRBV3-2	TRBJ2-7
TGCGCCAGCAGCTTGAACAGGGAAGCAAACACCATATATTTT	CASSLNREANTIYF	.	.	TRBV5-1	TRBJ1-3
TGTGCCAGTAGTACGCGGGACAGGGGGCTCGTGAACACTGAAGCTTTCTTT	CASSTRDRGLVNTEAFF	.	TRBD1	TRBV19	TRBJ1-1
TGTGCCACCGCACAGGGGGCGAACACTGAAGCTTTCTTT	CATAQGANTEAFF	.	TRBD1	TRBV6-5	TRBJ1-1
TGCAGCGTCCCTGGGCCGGGACAGGGAGGAGGCTACACCTTC	CSVPGPGQGGGYTF	.	TRBD1	TRBV29-1	TRBJ1-2
TGTGCCAGCAGCCTAGGTGGGCAGGCGAACACTGAAGCTTTCTTT	CASSLGGQANTEAFF	.	.	TRBV7-2	TRBJ1-1